A single sample gave rise to the 20 T cell receptor beta chains below, sequenced in a study of shared clonotypes between healthy human individuals. Produced via immunoSEQ multiplex PCR; TCRdb's table is partial and in-frame only. The profile covers about a million clones, with over 60% appearing a single time and about 1.5% taken by the ten largest. The sequenced sample consisted of memory CD4+ T cells sorted from blood. Indicated subset: CD45RA-negative fraction. The receptors shown here come from a man aged 18-30 years in good health.

This chain uses TRBV5-4 with TRBJ2-2; 9 positions match TRBD2. Germline-derived CDR1 and CDR2 are SGHNT and YYREEE (reference sequence). The CDR3 loop spans 16 amino acids. V lost 0 bases and J lost 4; bases outside the gene matches: 4. The CDR3 DNA reads TGTGCCAGCAGCTTGGAGGCGCGGGGGGGCACCGGGGAGCTGTTTTTT. It encodes CASSLEARGGTGELFF.

This clone has only a few counts. The J gene is TRBJ1-2, the V gene TRBV19, with 8 bases that match TRBD1. The CDR3 sequence is 15 residues long. The germline CDR1 and CDR2 sequences are LNHDA and SQIVND (reference sequence). The J segment lost 7 bases and the V segment lost 5 bases, leaving 12 bases of the junction unmatched. The CDR3, as DNA: TGTGCCAGTAGTTCCCGACAGGGGCCTTTTCGTGGCTACACCTTC. It encodes CASSSRQGPFRGYTF.

The chain employs TRBV7-2 and TRBJ2-2; TRBD1 aligns across 9 bases. CDR1 and CDR2 from the germline V gene are SGHTA and FQGNSA. The V segment lost 6 bases and the J segment 6 bases; nucleotides outside the gene matches: 8. CDR3 size: 15 residues. DNA for the CDR3: TGTGCCAGCAGGCAACAGGGGGCGTCGGCCGGGGAGCTGTTTTTT. Its translation: CASRQQGASAGELFF.

A word on this clone: Other DNA sequences within the sample encode an identical CDR3. This chain joins TRBV6-5 and TRBJ1-5, with D perhaps matching TRBD1 (5 bases). V shed 4 bases and J shed 7 bases, with 11 bases lying between them. CDR3 length equals 13 residues. Germline V CDR1 and CDR2: MNHEY, SVGAGI. CDR3 nucleotide sequence: TGTGCCAGCAGTTCGGGGGGTTGGCAGCCCCAGCATTTT. This translates into CASSSGGWQPQHF.

The rearrangement links TRBV6-5 to TRBJ1-2, with D possibly TRBD1 on 6 matching bases. CDR3 length equals 15 residues. The V gene lost 6 bases and the J gene lost 6 bases, with 20 bases spanning the gap. In germline, CDR1 is MNHEY, CDR2 SVGAGI. CDR3 nucleotide sequence: TGTGCCAGCAGGCAAGGGGGTGGAATAAAGGATGGCTACACCTTC. The encoded protein is CASRQGGGIKDGYTF.

The chain has TRBV5-1 and TRBJ2-3; TRBD2 agrees at 13 bases. The germline CDR1 and CDR2 sequences are SGHRS and YFSETQ. The J segment lost 7 bases and the V segment lost 4 bases, leaving 6 bases of the junction unmatched. This CDR3 contains 15 residues. CDR3 protein: CASSPGTSGENTQYF. The CDR3, as DNA: TGCGCCAGCAGCCCAGGGACTAGCGGGGAGAATACGCAGTATTTT.

CDR3 sequence: CASRLQTSKEIREETQYF. In DNA, the CDR3 is TGTGCAAGTCGCTTACAAACCAGCAAAGAAATTCGGGAGGAGACCCAGTACTTC. This chain connects TRBV12-2 to TRBJ2-5; TRBD2, the table's D call, was not compared with the DNA. TRBV12-2 is annotated as a pseudogene. The CDR3 totals 18 residues.

V gene TRBV5-8 combines with J gene TRBJ1-5; D remains ambiguous. Germline V lookup: CDR1 SGHTS, CDR2 YDEGEE. CDR3 length equals 15 residues. V was shortened by 2 bases and J by 3 bases, with 12 bases between the two germline ends. The CDR3, as DNA: TGTGCCAGCAGCTTAATGGGTGTCTCCAATCAGCCCCAGCATTTT. Amino acids: CASSLMGVSNQPQHF. The whole variable domain, remainder taken from reference TRBV5-8 and TRBJ1-5, is EAGVTQSPTHLIKTRGQQATLRCSPISGHTSVYWYQQALGLGLQFLLWYDEGEERNRGNFPPRFSGRQFPNYSSELNVNALELEDSALYLCASSLMGVSNQPQHFGDGTRLSIL.

This clone was seen ten or more times. CDR3 nucleotide sequence: TGTGCCAGCAGCCCTGGACAGGGCCAAGAGACCCAGTACTTC. This gives the protein CASSPGQGQETQYF. The chain has TRBV6-6 and TRBJ2-5; 8 positions match TRBD1. V was pared by 6 bases and J by 1 base, with 4 bases of the junction left unmatched. The CDR3 runs to 14 residues. The germline V gene encodes CDR1 MNHNY and CDR2 SVGAGI (reference sequence).

The gene calls are TRBV5-4 and TRBJ1-5; D remains ambiguous. Germline CDR1 SGHNT, CDR2 YYREEE (reference sequence). V lost 3 bases and J lost 3, with 4 bases in between. The CDR3 totals 12 residues. The CDR3 loop is CASSSINQPQHF. In DNA, the CDR3 is TGTGCCAGCAGCTCGATCAATCAGCCCCAGCATTTT.

V usage is TRBV4-3 and J usage is TRBJ2-3, with 14 positions matching TRBD2. The junction had 11 bases not matched to a gene; V was cut back by 3 bases and J by 0 bases. Per the germline V gene, CDR1 is LGHNA and CDR2 is YSLEER. CDR3 length equals 20 residues. CDR3 in amino acids: CASSQFRLAGGGASTDTQYF. The CDR3 DNA follows: TGCGCCAGCAGCCAGTTTCGACTAGCGGGAGGGGGGGCTAGCACAGATACGCAGTATTTT.

This clone was detected a few times. The chain carries TRBV28 and TRBJ1-5, with TRBD1 as a possible D gene (6 bases). CDR1 is MDHEN and CDR2 is SYDVKM in the germline V gene. Trimming left V 4 bases short and J 4 bases short, with 23 bases between. The CDR3 is 18 residues long. CDR3 amino acids: CASSSRLGQGGRNQPQHF. The CDR3 DNA follows: TGTGCCAGCAGTTCACGCCTTGGACAAGGGGGGAGGAATCAGCCCCAGCATTTT. The full variable domain, in which reference TRBV28 and TRBJ1-5 provide the parts outside the CDR3, is DVKVTQSSRYLVKRTGEKVFLECVQDMDHENMFWYRQDPGLGLRLIYFSYDVKMKEKGDIPEGYSVSREKKERFSLILESASTNQTSMYLCASSSRLGQGGRNQPQHFGDGTRLSIL.

In its sample, this clone was seen once. The CDR3 region has the DNA TGTGCCAGCAATACCCCGGGACAGGGTAATCAGCCCCAGCATTTT. This codes for CASNTPGQGNQPQHF. The chain has TRBV28 and TRBJ1-5; 9 bases line up with TRBD1. The germline CDR1 and CDR2 sequences are MDHEN and SYDVKM. The V gene end was trimmed by 7 bases and the J gene end by 4 bases; junction bases not matched to a gene: 8. The CDR3 totals 15 residues.

The rearrangement joins TRBV6-1 to TRBJ1-5; D not resolved. Deletions cut 7 bases from V and 4 bases from J, with 8 bases between. The CDR3 covers 12 residues. Germline V lookup: CDR1 MNHNS, CDR2 SASEGT. The CDR3 nucleotides read TGTGCCAGCACAACTTTAAATCAGCCCCAGCATTTT. Its protein is CASTTLNQPQHF.

For this clone: This may be a read error: a much more frequent sequence differs by one nucleotide. Since no conserved phenylalanine or tryptophan closes the CDR3, a read error is the likely cause. The chain couples TRBV30 to TRBJ1-2; D gene ambiguous. CDR3 size: 14 residues. Trimming took 0 bases from V and 5 from J, leaving 13 bases between them. Per the germline V gene, CDR1 is GTSNPN and CDR2 is SVGIG (reference sequence). The DNA of the CDR3 is TGTGCCTGGAGTGTAGACTCCTTTGGATATGGCTACACCCTC. Residues: CAWSVDSFGYGYTL.

There are many counts of this clone. The chain carries TRBV4-1 and TRBJ2-5, with a possible D match to TRBD2 (5 bases). The germline V gene encodes CDR1 MGHRA and CDR2 YSYEKL. CDR3 length equals 14 residues. V was pared by 2 bases and J by 2 bases, with 9 bases between. The CDR3 DNA reads TGCGCCAGCAGCCAAATAAGAGGGCAAGAGACCCAGTACTTC. Protein product: CASSQIRGQETQYF.

This chain joins TRBV5-1 and TRBJ2-5; 10 positions match TRBD1. V lost 4 bases to trimming and J lost 2 bases; unmatched junction nucleotides: 5. The CDR3 is 15 amino acids. CDR1 is SGHRS, CDR2 YFSETQ, per germline. The CDR3 sequence is CASSPGQGHQETQYF. CDR3 nucleotide sequence: TGCGCCAGCAGCCCGGGACAGGGGCATCAAGAGACCCAGTACTTC.

This clone was seen only a few times. This chain joins TRBV28 and TRBJ1-4; D is uncertain. The length of the CDR3 is 12 residues. Germline lookup yields CDR1 MDHEN and CDR2 SYDVKM. V lost 6 bases, J lost 8 bases, and 10 bases lay in between. For the CDR3, the DNA is TGTGCCAGCAGGGGTACGAGGGAAAAACTGTTTTTT. Translated, it gives CASRGTREKLFF.

This chain links TRBV10-3 with TRBJ2-7; maybe TRBD1 (6 bases). This CDR3 has 13 residues. Germline CDR1 reads ENHRY; CDR2 reads SYGVKD. Trimming stripped 8 bases from V and 5 bases from J, with 16 bases between. The CDR3 region is CAIAGQGTHEQYF. The CDR3 bases are TGTGCCATCGCCGGTCAGGGGACCCACGAGCAGTACTTC.

The J gene is TRBJ2-7, the V gene TRBV7-9; weak D call: TRBD2 (6 bases). The CDR3 sequence is 12 residues long. Germline V lookup: CDR1 SEHNR, CDR2 FQNEAQ (reference sequence). The V end lost 1 base, the J end lost 6 bases, and 7 bases lay between the germline ends. The CDR3 bases are TGTGCCAGCAGCTTAGTACTAGCCGAGCAGTACTTC. Translated, it gives CASSLVLAEQYF.